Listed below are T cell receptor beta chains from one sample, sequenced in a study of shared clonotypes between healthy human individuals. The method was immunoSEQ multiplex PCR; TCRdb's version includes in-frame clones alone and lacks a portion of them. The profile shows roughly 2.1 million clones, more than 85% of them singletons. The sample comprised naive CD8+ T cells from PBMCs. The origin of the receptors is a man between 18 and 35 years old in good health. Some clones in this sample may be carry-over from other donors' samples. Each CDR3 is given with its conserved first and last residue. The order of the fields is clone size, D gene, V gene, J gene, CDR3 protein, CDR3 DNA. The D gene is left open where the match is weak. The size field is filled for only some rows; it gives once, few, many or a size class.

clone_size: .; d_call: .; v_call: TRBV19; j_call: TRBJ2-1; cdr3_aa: CASSPQGYSEQFF; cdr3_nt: TGTGCCAGTAGTCCCCAAGGCTACAGTGAGCAGTTCTTC
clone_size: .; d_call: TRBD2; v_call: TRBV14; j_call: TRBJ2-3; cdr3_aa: CASSLTSGRRGDTQYF; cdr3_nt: TGTGCCAGCTCCCTCACTAGCGGGAGGAGAGGAGATACGCAGTATTTT
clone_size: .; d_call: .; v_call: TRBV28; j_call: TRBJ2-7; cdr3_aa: CASSLRVYRSSYEQYF; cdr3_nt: TGTGCCAGCAGTTTAAGAGTGTACAGGAGCTCCTACGAGCAGTACTTC
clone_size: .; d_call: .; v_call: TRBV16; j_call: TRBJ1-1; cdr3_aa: CASSQAGKAFF; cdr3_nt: TGTGCCAGCAGCCAAGCCGGCAAAGCTTTCTTT
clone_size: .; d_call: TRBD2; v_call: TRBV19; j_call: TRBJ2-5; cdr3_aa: CASRTIFAGGPSETQYF; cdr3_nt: TGTGCCAGTAGAACTATATTTGCGGGAGGGCCCTCGGAGACCCAGTACTTC
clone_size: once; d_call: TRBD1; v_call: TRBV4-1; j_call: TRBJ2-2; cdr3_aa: CASSQETGAAYTGELFF; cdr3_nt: TGCGCCAGCAGCCAAGAAACAGGGGCGGCGTACACCGGGGAGCTGTTTTTT
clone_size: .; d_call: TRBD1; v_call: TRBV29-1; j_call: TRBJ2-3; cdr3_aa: CSVERTGGLDTQYF; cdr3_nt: TGCAGCGTTGAGCGGACAGGGGGATTGGATACGCAGTATTTT
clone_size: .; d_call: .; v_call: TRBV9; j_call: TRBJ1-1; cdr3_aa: CASSEWADTEAFF; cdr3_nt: TGTGCCAGCAGCGAGTGGGCGGACACTGAAGCTTTCTTT
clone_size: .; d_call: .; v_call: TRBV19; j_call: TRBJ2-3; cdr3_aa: CASSSGNTQYF; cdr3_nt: TGTGCCAGTAGTAGCGGAAATACGCAGTATTTT
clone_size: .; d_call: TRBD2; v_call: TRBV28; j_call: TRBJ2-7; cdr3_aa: CASSLYGRAGEQYF; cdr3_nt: TGTGCCAGCAGTTTATACGGGAGGGCCGGCGAGCAGTACTTC
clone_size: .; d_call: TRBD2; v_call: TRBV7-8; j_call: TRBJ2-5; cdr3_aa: CASSEGLAGRQETQYF; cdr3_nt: TGTGCCAGCAGCGAGGGGCTAGCGGGACGCCAAGAGACCCAGTACTTC
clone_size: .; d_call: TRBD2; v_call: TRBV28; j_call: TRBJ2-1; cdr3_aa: CASSFLLAQAYNEQFF; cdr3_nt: TGTGCCAGCAGCTTCTTACTAGCGCAAGCCTACAATGAGCAGTTCTTC
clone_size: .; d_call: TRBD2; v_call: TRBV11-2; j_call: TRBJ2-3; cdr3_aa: CASSLDLIRWVREGTDTQYF; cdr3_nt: TGTGCCAGCAGCTTAGATCTAATCCGGTGGGTGCGGGAGGGAACAGATACGCAGTATTTT
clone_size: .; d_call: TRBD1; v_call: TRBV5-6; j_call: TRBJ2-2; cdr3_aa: CASSFGTGGAGELFF; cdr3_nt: TGTGCCAGCAGCTTTGGGACAGGGGGCGCCGGGGAGCTGTTTTTT
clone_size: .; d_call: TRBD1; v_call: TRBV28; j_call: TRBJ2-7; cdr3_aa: CASSLGTGTEQYF; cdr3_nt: TGTGCCAGCAGTTTAGGGACAGGGACCGAGCAGTACTTC
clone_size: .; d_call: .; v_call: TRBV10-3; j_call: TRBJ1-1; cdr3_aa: CAISESRNTEAFF; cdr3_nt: TGTGCCATCAGTGAGTCGAGGAACACTGAAGCTTTCTTT
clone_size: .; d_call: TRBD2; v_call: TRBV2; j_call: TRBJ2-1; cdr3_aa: CAATWGGTSSYNEQFF; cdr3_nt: TGTGCCGCTACCTGGGGGGGGACCAGCTCCTACAATGAGCAGTTCTTC
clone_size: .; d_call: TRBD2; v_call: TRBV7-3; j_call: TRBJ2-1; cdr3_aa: CASSLTSGSQNEQFF; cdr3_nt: TGTGCCAGCAGCTTAACTAGCGGGAGTCAAAATGAGCAGTTCTTC
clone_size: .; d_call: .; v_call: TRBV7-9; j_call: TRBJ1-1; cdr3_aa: CASSLDRLNTEAFF; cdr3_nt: TGTGCCAGCAGCTTGGACAGACTGAACACTGAAGCTTTCTTT
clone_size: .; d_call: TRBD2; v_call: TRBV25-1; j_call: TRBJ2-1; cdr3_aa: CASSGFGTSGSYNEQFF; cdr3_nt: TGTGCCAGCAGTGGATTCGGGACTAGCGGGAGCTACAATGAGCAGTTCTTC
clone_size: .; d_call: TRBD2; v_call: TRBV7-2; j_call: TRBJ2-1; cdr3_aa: CASSLWREGRNEQFF; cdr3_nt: TGTGCCAGCAGCTTATGGCGGGAGGGCCGCAATGAGCAGTTCTTC
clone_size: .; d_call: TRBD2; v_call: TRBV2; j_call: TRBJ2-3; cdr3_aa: CASYLLAGGWSKADTQYF; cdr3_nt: TGTGCCAGCTACCTCTTAGCGGGAGGTTGGTCGAAGGCAGATACGCAGTATTTT
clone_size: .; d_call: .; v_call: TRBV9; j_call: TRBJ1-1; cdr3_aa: CASSVVGGNTEAFF; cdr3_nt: TGTGCCAGCAGCGTAGTGGGAGGGAACACTGAAGCTTTCTTT
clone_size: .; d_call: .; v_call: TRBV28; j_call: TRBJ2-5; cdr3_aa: CASSPVGFQETQYF; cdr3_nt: TGTGCCAGCAGCCCCGTTGGTTTCCAAGAGACCCAGTACTTC
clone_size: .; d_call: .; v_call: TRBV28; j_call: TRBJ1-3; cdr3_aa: CASSFAPTRSGNTIYF; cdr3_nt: TGTGCCAGCAGTTTTGCACCAACCCGCTCTGGAAACACCATATATTTT
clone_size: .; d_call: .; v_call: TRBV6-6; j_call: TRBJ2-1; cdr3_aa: CASSLRSSYNEQFF; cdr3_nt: TGTGCCAGCAGTCTCCGAAGCTCCTACAATGAGCAGTTCTTC
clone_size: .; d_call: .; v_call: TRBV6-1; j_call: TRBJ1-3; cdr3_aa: CASSEFGPTSADTIYF; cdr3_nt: TGTGCCAGCAGTGAGTTCGGGCCGACATCTGCGGACACCATATATTTT
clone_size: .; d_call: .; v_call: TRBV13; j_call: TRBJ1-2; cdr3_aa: CASSLRDSNYGYTF; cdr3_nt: TGTGCCAGCAGCTTGCGGGATTCTAACTATGGCTACACCTTC
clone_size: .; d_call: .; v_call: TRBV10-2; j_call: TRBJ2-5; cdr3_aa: CASSGGPETQYF; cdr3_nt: TGCGCCAGCAGTGGAGGCCCAGAGACCCAGTACTTC
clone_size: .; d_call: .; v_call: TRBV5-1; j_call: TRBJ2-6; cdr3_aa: CASSLLGFPAGYGANVLTF; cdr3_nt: TGCGCCAGCAGCTTATTGGGATTCCCCGCAGGGTACGGGGCCAACGTCCTGACTTTC
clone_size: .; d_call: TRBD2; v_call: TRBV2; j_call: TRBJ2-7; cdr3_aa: CASSEAPGGSGINEQYF; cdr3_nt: TGTGCCAGCAGTGAAGCGCCCGGGGGGTCAGGGATAAACGAGCAGTACTTC
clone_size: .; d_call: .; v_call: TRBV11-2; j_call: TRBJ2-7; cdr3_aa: CASSFPRAGSRSNSYEQYF; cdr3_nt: TGTGCCAGCAGCTTCCCCCGGGCAGGGAGTCGCTCGAACTCCTACGAGCAGTACTTC
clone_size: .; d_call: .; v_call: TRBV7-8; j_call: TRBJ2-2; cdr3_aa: CASSHPGRRTGELFF; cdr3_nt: TGTGCCAGCAGCCACCCGGGTCGGCGCACCGGGGAGCTGTTTTTT
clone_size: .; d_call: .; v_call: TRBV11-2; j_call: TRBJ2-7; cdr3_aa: CASSLYRGPSYEQYF; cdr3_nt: TGTGCCAGCAGCTTGTACCGGGGCCCCTCCTACGAGCAGTACTTC
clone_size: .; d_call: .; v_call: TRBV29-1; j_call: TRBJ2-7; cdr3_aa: CSVGAASSYEQYF; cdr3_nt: TGCAGCGTTGGGGCAGCCAGCTCCTACGAGCAGTACTTC
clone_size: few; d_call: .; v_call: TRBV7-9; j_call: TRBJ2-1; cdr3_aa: CASGLGGLYNEQFF; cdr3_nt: TGTGCCAGCGGTTTAGGGGGGCTGTACAATGAGCAGTTCTTC
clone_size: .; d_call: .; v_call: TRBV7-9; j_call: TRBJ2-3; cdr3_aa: CARRKTTSISTDTQYF; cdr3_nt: TGTGCCAGACGGAAGACAACTAGCATCAGCACAGATACGCAGTATTTT
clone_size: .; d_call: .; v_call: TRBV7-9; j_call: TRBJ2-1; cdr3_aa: CASSTGSQEQFF; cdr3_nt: TGTGCCAGCAGCACAGGTTCCCAGGAGCAGTTCTTC
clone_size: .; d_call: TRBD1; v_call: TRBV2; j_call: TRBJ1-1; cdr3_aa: CASNSGTGNTEAFF; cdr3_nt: TGTGCCAGCAATTCCGGGACAGGGAACACTGAAGCTTTCTTT
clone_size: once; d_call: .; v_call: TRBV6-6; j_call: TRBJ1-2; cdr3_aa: CASSSGSNYGYTF; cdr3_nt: TGTGCCAGCTCCTCTGGCAGTAACTATGGCTACACCTTC
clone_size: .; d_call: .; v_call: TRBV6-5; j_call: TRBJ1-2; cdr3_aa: CASSYAEGVNYGYTF; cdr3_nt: TGTGCCAGCAGTTACGCAGAGGGGGTTAACTATGGCTACACCTTC
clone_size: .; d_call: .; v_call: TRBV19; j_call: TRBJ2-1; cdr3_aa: CASSERFSYNEQFF; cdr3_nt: TGTGCCAGTAGCGAGCGGTTTTCCTACAATGAGCAGTTCTTC
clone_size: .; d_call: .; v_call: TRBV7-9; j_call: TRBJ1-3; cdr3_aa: CASSFGLQSYGNTIYF; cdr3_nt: TGTGCCAGCAGCTTTGGGCTCCAGTCTTATGGAAACACCATATATTTT
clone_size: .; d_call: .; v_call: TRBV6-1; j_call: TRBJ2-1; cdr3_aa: CASSEAKWSGDWNEQFF; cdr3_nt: TGTGCCAGCAGTGAAGCGAAGTGGTCAGGGGATTGGAATGAGCAGTTCTTC
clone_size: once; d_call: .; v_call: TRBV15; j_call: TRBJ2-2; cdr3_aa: CATSKGTTGELFF; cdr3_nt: TGTGCCACCAGCAAAGGGACAACCGGGGAGCTGTTTTTT
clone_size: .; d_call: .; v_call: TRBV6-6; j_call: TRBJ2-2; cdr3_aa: CASEGQSNTGELFF; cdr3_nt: TGTGCCAGCGAAGGACAGTCGAACACCGGGGAGCTGTTTTTT
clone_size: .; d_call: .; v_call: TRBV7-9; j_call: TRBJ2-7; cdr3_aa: CASSLAVGEQYF; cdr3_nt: TGTGCCAGCAGCTTAGCCGTCGGGGAGCAGTACTTC
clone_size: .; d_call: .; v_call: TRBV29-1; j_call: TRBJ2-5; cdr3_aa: CSVEIWDGQETQYF; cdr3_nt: TGCAGCGTTGAAATTTGGGACGGCCAAGAGACCCAGTACTTC
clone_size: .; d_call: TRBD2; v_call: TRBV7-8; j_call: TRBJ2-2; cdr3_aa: CASSPGLAGGIIGGTGELFF; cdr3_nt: TGTGCCAGCAGCCCGGGACTAGCGGGAGGGATCATTGGCGGGACCGGGGAGCTGTTTTTT
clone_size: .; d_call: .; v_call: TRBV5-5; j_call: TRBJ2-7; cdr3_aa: CASSSRDSDSYEQYF; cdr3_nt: TGTGCCAGCAGCTCCCGGGATAGCGACTCCTACGAGCAGTACTTC
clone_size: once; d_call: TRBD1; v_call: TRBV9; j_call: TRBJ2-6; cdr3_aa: CASSVAGTGALSGANVLTF; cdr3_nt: TGTGCCAGCAGCGTCGCCGGGACAGGGGCACTCTCTGGGGCCAACGTCCTGACTTTC
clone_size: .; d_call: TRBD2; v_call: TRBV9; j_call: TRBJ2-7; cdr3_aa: CASSGAGTSGWPYEQYF; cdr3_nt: TGTGCCAGCAGTGGGGCCGGGACTAGCGGGTGGCCCTACGAGCAGTACTTC
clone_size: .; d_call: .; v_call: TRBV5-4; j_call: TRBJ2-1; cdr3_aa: CASSPGTGDSGEQFF; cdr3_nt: TGTGCCAGCAGCCCCGGGACGGGGGACTCTGGAGAGCAGTTCTTC
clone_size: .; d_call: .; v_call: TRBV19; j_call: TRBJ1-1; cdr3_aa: CASGVSGALDTEAFF; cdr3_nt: TGTGCCAGTGGCGTATCAGGGGCCCTGGACACTGAAGCTTTCTTT
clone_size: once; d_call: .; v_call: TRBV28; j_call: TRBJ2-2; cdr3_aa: CATMRQGLGTGELFF; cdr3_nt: TGTGCCACCATGCGCCAGGGCCTTGGCACCGGGGAGCTGTTTTTT
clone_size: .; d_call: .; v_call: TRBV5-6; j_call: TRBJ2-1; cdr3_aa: CASSLTLASYNEQFF; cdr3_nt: TGTGCCAGCAGCTTGACTCTAGCGTCCTACAATGAGCAGTTCTTC
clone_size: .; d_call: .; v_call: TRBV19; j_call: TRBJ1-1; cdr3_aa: CASSIGGNTEAFF; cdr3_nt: TGTGCCAGTAGCATAGGTGGGAACACTGAAGCTTTCTTT
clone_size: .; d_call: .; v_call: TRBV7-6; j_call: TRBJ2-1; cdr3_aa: CASSLDPAGSSYNEQFF; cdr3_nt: TGTGCCAGCAGCTTAGATCCCGCCGGAAGCTCCTACAATGAGCAGTTCTTC